These 3 T cell receptor beta chains were sequenced from one sample in a study of identifying expanded T cells in peripheral blood. Here immunoSEQ multiplex PCR was the method, and the copy in TCRdb shows in-frame clones only, minus some. In the table there are some 80,000 clones, approximately 90% of which are singletons. Input material: blood. These receptors originate from a person aged 18 to 75 in good health.

This sequence joins TRBV18 and TRBJ2-7; the D is unclear. With 0 bases removed from V and 7 bases from J, the gap between germline ends came to 13 bases. This CDR3 contains 14 residues. In germline, CDR1 is KGHSH, CDR2 LQKENI. CDR3 protein: CASSPPGRTGEQYF. CDR3 sequence (DNA): TGTGCCAGCTCACCACCGGGAAGAACCGGGGAGCAGTACTTC.

The V call is TRBV7-9, the J call TRBJ2-3, with 7 bases that match TRBD2. Looked up from germline, CDR1 is SEHNR and CDR2 is FQNEAQ (reference sequence). The CDR3 is 16 amino acids. V trimming: 0 bases; J trimming: 2 bases; junction bases outside the gene matches: 5. The CDR3 sequence: CASSLAGGRSTDTQYF. The CDR3 region has the DNA TGTGCCAGCAGCTTAGCAGGCGGGAGATCCACAGATACGCAGTATTTT.

The chain recombines TRBV9 with TRBJ2-1; 15 bases align to TRBD2. This CDR3 comprises 19 residues. The germline V gene encodes CDR1 SGDLS and CDR2 YYNGEE. V was clipped by 4 bases and J by 5 bases; unmatched bases: 13. The CDR3 sequence is CASSPRPGLAGGVDNEQFF. The CDR3 DNA sequence: TGTGCCAGCAGCCCAAGACCGGGACTAGCGGGGGGCGTAGACAATGAGCAGTTCTTC.